What follows are 20 T cell receptor beta chains derived from one specimen sequenced in a study of cytomegalovirus exposure and HLA in healthy donors. The PCR was carried out with 60 Vbeta primers and 13 Jbeta primers. Profiled with immunoSEQ multiplex PCR; TCRdb holds only in-frame clones, not every one. The table includes 95,000 to 100,000 clones, roughly 80% detected once. The sample was PBMCs. The source is a woman aged 55-75 years in good health and CMV-seronegative.

V usage is TRBV4-1 and J usage is TRBJ2-2; 11 bases map to TRBD2. The CDR3 contains 17 residues. The trim removed 3 bases at V and 2 bases at J, leaving 5 bases unmatched. The germline CDR1 and CDR2 sequences are MGHRA and YSYEKL. The CDR3, as DNA: TGCGCCAGCAGCCAGGGACTAGCGGTGGGAAACACCGGGGAGCTGTTTTTT. Translated: CASSQGLAVGNTGELFF.

This sequence joins TRBV5-1 and TRBJ2-5; TRBD2 might be the D (6 bases). The CDR3 consists of 14 residues. Deletions cut 2 bases from V and 1 base from J, with 9 bases between. Germline V lookup: CDR1 SGHRS, CDR2 YFSETQ. In DNA form, the CDR3 reads TGCGCCAGCAGCTTTGTGGGAGGCCAAGAGACCCAGTACTTC. Its protein is CASSFVGGQETQYF.

This sequence joins TRBV13 and TRBJ2-7; D uncertain. This CDR3 contains 15 residues. The V gene's germline CDR1 is PRHDT and CDR2 FYEKMQ (reference sequence). Trimming left V 0 bases short and J 3 bases short, with 12 bases between. CDR3 residues: CASSLGEPPYYEQYF. Written as DNA, the CDR3 is TGTGCCAGCAGCTTAGGGGAGCCCCCTTACTACGAGCAGTACTTC.

This chain links TRBV27 with TRBJ1-2, with 7 bases fitting TRBD1. V was pared by 3 bases and J by 0 bases, with 16 bases of the junction left unmatched. The CDR3 length is 19 residues. Germline V gene sequence: CDR1 MNHEY, CDR2 SMNVEV (reference sequence). CDR3 DNA: TGTGCCAGCAGTTTTGTATCGTCGACAGGGATATCCGCTAACTATGGCTACACCTTC. The encoded protein is CASSFVSSTGISANYGYTF.

The chain is built from TRBV5-1 and TRBJ1-2; no firm D call. The CDR3 covers 13 residues. Trimming stripped 1 base from V and 4 bases from J, with 8 bases between. Germline V gene data show CDR1 as SGHRS and CDR2 as YFSETQ. The chain's CDR3 is CASSLRVAYGYTF. Here the CDR3 DNA reads TGCGCCAGCAGCTTGCGGGTTGCCTATGGCTACACCTTC.

In its sample, this clone was seen a few times. CDR3 sequence reads: CASREQGGQPQHF. As DNA, the CDR3 is TGTGCCAGTAGGGAGCAGGGAGGTCAGCCCCAGCATTTT. The V call is TRBV19, the J call TRBJ1-5; TRBD1 might be the D (5 bases). The CDR3 loop spans 13 amino acids. CDR1 is LNHDA and CDR2 is SQIVND in the germline V gene (reference sequence). V lost 6 bases, J lost 6 bases, and 12 bases lay in between.

The chain couples TRBV7-2 to TRBJ1-4, with unresolved D. V lost 5 bases and J lost 6, with 16 bases in between. CDR3 size: 15 residues. Germline-derived CDR1 and CDR2 are SGHTA and FQGNSA. For the CDR3, the DNA is TGTGCCAGCAGCCCATACGGAGGCACTGATGAAAAACTGTTTTTT. This codes for CASSPYGGTDEKLFF.

This clone has more than one count but fewer than ten. This rearrangement joins TRBV7-7 to TRBJ1-2; 7 nucleotides align to TRBD1. V dropped 3 bases and J dropped 6; count of bases not matched to a gene: 7. CDR1 and CDR2 (germline): SSHAT, FNYEAQ (reference sequence). The CDR3 covers 14 residues. The CDR3 DNA follows: TGTGCCAGCAGCTTTCGACAGGGCAGGGATGGCTACACCTTC. This codes for CASSFRQGRDGYTF. Using reference TRBV7-7 and TRBJ1-2 for the parts outside the CDR3, the full variable domain is GAGVSQSPRYKVTKRGQDVTLRCDPISSHATLYWYQQALGQGPEFLTYFNYEAQPDKSGLPSDRFSAERPEGSISTLTIQRTEQRDSAMYRCASSFRQGRDGYTFGSGTRLTVV.

The V and J genes are TRBV28 and TRBJ2-7; D perhaps matches TRBD1 (6 bases). There are 15 residues in the CDR3. V lost 3 bases, J lost 2 bases, and 14 bases lay in between. Per germline, CDR1 MDHEN and CDR2 SYDVKM. CDR3 loop: CASSLGTTGTYEQYF. The CDR3 DNA sequence: TGTGCCAGCAGTTTGGGTACAACAGGGACCTACGAGCAGTACTTC.

This clone was seen a single time. V usage is TRBV6-5 and J usage is TRBJ2-7; TRBD2 might be the D (6 bases). V lost 6 bases and J 4 bases, leaving 16 bases between the germline ends. Germline V CDR1 and CDR2: MNHEY, SVGAGI. This CDR3 region has 14 residues. This CDR3 is CASSRQGLSYEQYF. The CDR3 DNA is TGTGCCAGCAGCCGGCAGGGACTCTCTTACGAGCAGTACTTC.

The chain has TRBV10-3 and TRBJ1-5; 12 nucleotides align to TRBD1. Germline V CDR1 and CDR2: ENHRY, SYGVKD. Losses at the gene ends were 3 bases for V and 6 bases for J; bases not matched to a gene: 3. This CDR3 contains 15 residues. The CDR3 loop reads CAISDGTGGGQPQHF. The CDR3 region has the DNA TGTGCCATCAGTGATGGGACAGGGGGCGGTCAGCCCCAGCATTTT.

The chain joins TRBV13 to TRBJ2-5, with 7 positions matching TRBD2. The germline gives CDR1 PRHDT, CDR2 FYEKMQ (reference sequence). Trimming removed 3 bases from V and 1 base from J; junction bases left unmatched: 8. The CDR3 covers 16 residues. The CDR3: CASSFGASGTQETQYF. CDR3 sequence (DNA): TGTGCCAGCAGCTTTGGGGCTAGCGGAACCCAAGAGACCCAGTACTTC.

The V call is TRBV5-6, the J call TRBJ2-7, with D uncertain. V lost 1 base and J 5 bases, leaving 13 bases between the germline ends. The CDR3 totals 14 residues. Germline CDR1 SGHDT, CDR2 YYEEEE. CDR3 bases: TGTGCCAGCAGCTTGTACATGGCTGCGGACGAGCAGTACTTC. This encodes CASSLYMAADEQYF.

V gene TRBV6-5 combines with J gene TRBJ1-1, with 10 positions matching TRBD1. The ends lost 6 bases at V and 5 bases at J; junction bases unmatched: 9. The CDR3 covers 15 residues. Germline V gene sequence: CDR1 MNHEY, CDR2 SVGAGI. CDR3 in amino acids: CASSPVVGQGTEAFF. CDR3 DNA sequence: TGTGCCAGCAGCCCGGTGGTGGGACAGGGGACTGAAGCTTTCTTT.

The CDR3 region has the DNA TGTGCCAGCAGTGGGGGACTAGCGGGTCACACAGATACGCAGTATTTT. Its protein is CASSGGLAGHTDTQYF. The chain has TRBV2 and TRBJ2-3; TRBD2 agrees at 12 bases. This CDR3 has 16 amino acids. The germline V gene encodes CDR1 SNHLY and CDR2 FYNNEI. V trimming: 4 bases; J trimming: 2 bases; junction bases outside the gene matches: 4.

The chain recombines TRBV5-4 with TRBJ2-5; D is perhaps TRBD2 (6 bases). Trimming removed 1 base from V and 5 bases from J, with 15 bases in between. CDR3 size: 15 residues. Looked up from germline, CDR1 is SGHNT and CDR2 is YYREEE (reference sequence). CDR3 region: CASSLSQIAGETQYF. As DNA, the CDR3 is TGTGCCAGCAGCTTGAGTCAGATCGCGGGGGAGACCCAGTACTTC.

The gene calls are TRBV4-3 and TRBJ1-1; D might be TRBD1 (5 bases). The length of the CDR3 is 14 residues. CDR1 and CDR2 (germline): LGHNA, YSLEER. The V end was cut by 0 bases, the J end by 8 bases, with 13 bases between. The CDR3 is CASSQDGTGREAFF. The CDR3 DNA sequence: TGCGCCAGCAGCCAAGATGGAACAGGTAGGGAAGCTTTCTTT.

The J gene is TRBJ1-1, the V gene TRBV10-2; the D is unclear. Germline V gene lookup returns CDR1 WSHSY and CDR2 SAAADI. Trimming pared 6 bases from V and 1 base from J, leaving 9 bases between. This CDR3 is built from 13 residues. The CDR3 region has the DNA TGCGCCAGCAGCCAGGTGGGGAACACTGAAGCTTTCTTT. This encodes CASSQVGNTEAFF.

The chain has TRBV25-1 and TRBJ1-5; D may be TRBD1 (6 bases). Germline V gene sequence: CDR1 MGHDK, CDR2 SYGVNS. The CDR3 length is 14 residues. Trimming took 4 bases from V and 5 from J, leaving 12 bases between them. The CDR3 nucleotides are TGTGCCAGCAGTGGGAACCCAGGGGATCAGCCCCAGCATTTT. Translating it yields CASSGNPGDQPQHF.

Here the CDR3 reads CASSISHPTGDVDYGYTF. CDR3 DNA: TGTGCCAGTAGTATCTCCCATCCGACAGGGGATGTCGACTATGGCTACACCTTC. The chain employs TRBV19 and TRBJ1-2, with 8 bases matching TRBD1. CDR1 and CDR2 (germline): LNHDA, SQIVND (reference sequence). The CDR3 length is 18 residues. J was trimmed by 3 bases and V by 3 bases; bases with no gene match: 15. Using reference TRBV19 and TRBJ1-2 for the parts outside the CDR3, the full variable domain is DGGITQSPKYLFRKEGQNVTLSCEQNLNHDAMYWYRQDPGQGLRLIYYSQIVNDFQKGDIAEGYSVSREKKESFPLTVTSAQKNPTAFYLCASSISHPTGDVDYGYTFGSGTRLTVV.